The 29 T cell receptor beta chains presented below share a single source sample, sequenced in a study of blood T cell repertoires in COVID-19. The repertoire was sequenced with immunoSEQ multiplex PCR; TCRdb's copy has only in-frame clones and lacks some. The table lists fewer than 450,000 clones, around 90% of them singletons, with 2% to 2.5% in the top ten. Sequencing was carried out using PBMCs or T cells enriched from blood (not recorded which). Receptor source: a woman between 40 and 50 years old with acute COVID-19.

As DNA, the CDR3 is TGTGCCAGCAGCCAGGTTACCGTCATGAACACTGAAGCTTTCTTT. Protein: CASSQVTVMNTEAFF. This sequence joins TRBV2 and TRBJ1-1; D call uncertain. Germline CDR1 is SNHLY and CDR2 is FYNNEI. The CDR3 consists of 15 residues. V lost 6 bases to trimming and J lost 0 bases, with 14 bases between them.

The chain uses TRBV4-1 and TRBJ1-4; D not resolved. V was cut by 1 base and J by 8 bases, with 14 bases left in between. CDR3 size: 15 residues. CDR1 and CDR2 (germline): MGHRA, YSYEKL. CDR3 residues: CASSQVEKGGEKLFF. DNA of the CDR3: TGCGCCAGCAGCCAAGTAGAAAAGGGAGGGGAAAAACTGTTTTTT.

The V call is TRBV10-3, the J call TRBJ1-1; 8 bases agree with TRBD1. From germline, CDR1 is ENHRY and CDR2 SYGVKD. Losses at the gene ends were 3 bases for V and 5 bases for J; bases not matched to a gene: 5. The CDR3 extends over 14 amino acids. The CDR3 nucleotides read TGTGCCATCAGTGACTCACAGGGGGTTACTGAAGCTTTCTTT. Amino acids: CAISDSQGVTEAFF.

CDR3 sequence reads: CASSQGDRGIYEQYF. Here the CDR3 DNA reads TGCGCCAGCAGCCAAGGTGACAGGGGGATCTACGAGCAGTACTTC. V is TRBV4-1 and J is TRBJ2-7, with 9 bases lining up with TRBD1. After removal of 1 base from V and 3 bases from J, the junction contained 4 bases not matched to a gene. The CDR3 has 15 residues. CDR1 and CDR2 (germline): MGHRA, YSYEKL.

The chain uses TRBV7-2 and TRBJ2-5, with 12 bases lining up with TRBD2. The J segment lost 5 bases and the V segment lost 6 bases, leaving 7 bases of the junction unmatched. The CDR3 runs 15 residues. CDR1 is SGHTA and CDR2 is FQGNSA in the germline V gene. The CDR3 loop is CASRPRLAGDETQYF. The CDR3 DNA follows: TGTGCCAGCAGACCAAGACTAGCGGGGGATGAGACCCAGTACTTC.

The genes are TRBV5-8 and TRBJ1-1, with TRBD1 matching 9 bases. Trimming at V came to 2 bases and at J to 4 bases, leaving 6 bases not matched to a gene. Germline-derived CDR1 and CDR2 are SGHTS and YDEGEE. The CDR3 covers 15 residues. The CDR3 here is CASSFRTGALTEAFF. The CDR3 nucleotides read TGTGCCAGCAGCTTTAGGACAGGGGCTCTCACTGAAGCTTTCTTT. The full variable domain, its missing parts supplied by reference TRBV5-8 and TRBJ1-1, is EAGVTQSPTHLIKTRGQQATLRCSPISGHTSVYWYQQALGLGLQFLLWYDEGEERNRGNFPPRFSGRQFPNYSSELNVNALELEDSALYLCASSFRTGALTEAFFGQGTRLTVV.

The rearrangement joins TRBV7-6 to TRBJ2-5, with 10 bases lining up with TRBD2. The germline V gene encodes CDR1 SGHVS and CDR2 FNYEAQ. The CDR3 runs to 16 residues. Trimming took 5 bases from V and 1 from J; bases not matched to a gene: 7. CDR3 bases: TGTGCCAGCAGCGCGATTAGCGGGGGGACCCAAGAGACCCAGTACTTC. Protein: CASSAISGGTQETQYF.

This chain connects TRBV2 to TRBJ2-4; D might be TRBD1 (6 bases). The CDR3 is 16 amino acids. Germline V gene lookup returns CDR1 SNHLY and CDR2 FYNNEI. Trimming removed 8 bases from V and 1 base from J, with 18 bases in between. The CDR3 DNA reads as TGTGCCAGCGGACGGGACACGGAACGGGCCAAAAACATTCAGTACTTC. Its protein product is CASGRDTERAKNIQYF.

The CDR3 DNA sequence: TGCAGCGTTGAAGATCGCGGGAACACTGAAGCTTTCTTT. Protein: CSVEDRGNTEAFF. The gene calls are TRBV29-1 and TRBJ1-1; D unclear. CDR1 is SQVTM and CDR2 is ANQGSEA in the germline V gene. The V end lost 0 bases, the J end lost 1 base, and 6 bases lay between the germline ends. The CDR3 consists of 13 residues.

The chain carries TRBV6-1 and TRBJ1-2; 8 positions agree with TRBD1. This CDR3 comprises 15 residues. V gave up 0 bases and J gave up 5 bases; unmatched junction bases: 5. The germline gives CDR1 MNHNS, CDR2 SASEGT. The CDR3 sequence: CASSEAQGAGYGYTF. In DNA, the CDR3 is TGTGCCAGCAGTGAAGCGCAGGGGGCTGGGTATGGCTACACCTTC.

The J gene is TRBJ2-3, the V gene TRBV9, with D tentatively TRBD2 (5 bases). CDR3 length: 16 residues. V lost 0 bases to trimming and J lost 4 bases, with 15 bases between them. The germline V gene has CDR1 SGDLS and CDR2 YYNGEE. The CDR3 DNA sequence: TGTGCCAGCAGCGTAGCGGCCCTTTTTAGCGCAGATACGCAGTATTTT. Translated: CASSVAALFSADTQYF.

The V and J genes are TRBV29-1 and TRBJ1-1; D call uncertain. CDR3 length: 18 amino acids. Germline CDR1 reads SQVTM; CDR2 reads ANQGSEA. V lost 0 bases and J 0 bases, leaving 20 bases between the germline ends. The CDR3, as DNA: TGCAGCGTTGAAGATCGTTCAGGTCTACTCACTTTGAACACTGAAGCTTTCTTT. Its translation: CSVEDRSGLLTLNTEAFF. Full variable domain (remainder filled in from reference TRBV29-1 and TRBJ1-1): SAVISQKPSRDICQRGTSLTIQCQVDSQVTMMFWYRQQPGQSLTLIATANQGSEATYESGFVIDKFPISRPNLTFSTLTVSNMSPEDSSIYLCSVEDRSGLLTLNTEAFFGQGTRLTVV.

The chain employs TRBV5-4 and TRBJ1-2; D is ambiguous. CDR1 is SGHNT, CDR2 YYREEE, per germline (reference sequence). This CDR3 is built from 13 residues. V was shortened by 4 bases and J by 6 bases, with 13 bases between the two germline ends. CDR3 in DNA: TGTGCCAGCAGCCCGGTACCCCAAGATGGCTACACCTTC. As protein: CASSPVPQDGYTF.

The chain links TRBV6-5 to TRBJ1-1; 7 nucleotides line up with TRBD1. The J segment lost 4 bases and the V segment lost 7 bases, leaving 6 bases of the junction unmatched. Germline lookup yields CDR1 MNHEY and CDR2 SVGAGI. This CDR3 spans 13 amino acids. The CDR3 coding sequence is TGTGCCAGCATTAAGACAGGGAGCACTGAAGCTTTCTTT. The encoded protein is CASIKTGSTEAFF.

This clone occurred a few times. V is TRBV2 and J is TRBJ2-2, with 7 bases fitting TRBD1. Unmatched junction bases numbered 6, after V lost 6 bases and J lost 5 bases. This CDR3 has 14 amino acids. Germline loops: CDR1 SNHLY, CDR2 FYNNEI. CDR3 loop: CASRTGSRTGELFF. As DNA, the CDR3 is TGTGCCAGCAGGACAGGGTCGAGAACCGGGGAGCTGTTTTTT.

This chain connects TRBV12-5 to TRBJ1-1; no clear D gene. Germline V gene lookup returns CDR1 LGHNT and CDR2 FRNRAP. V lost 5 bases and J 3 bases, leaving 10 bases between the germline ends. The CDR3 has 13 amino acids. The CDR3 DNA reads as TGTGCTAGTGGTCCCACCGGGGACACTGAAGCTTTCTTT. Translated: CASGPTGDTEAFF. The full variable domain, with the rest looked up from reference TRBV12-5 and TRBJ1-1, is DARVTQTPRHKVTEMGQEVTMRCQPILGHNTVFWYRQTMMQGLELLAYFRNRAPLDDSGMPKDRFSAEMPDATLATLKIQPSEPRDSAVYFCASGPTGDTEAFFGQGTRLTVV.

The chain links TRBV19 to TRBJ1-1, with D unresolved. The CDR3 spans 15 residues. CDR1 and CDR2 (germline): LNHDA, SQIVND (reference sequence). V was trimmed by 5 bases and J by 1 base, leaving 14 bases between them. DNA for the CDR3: TGTGCCAGTAGTCCAGGCGAGGGCAGGAACACTGAAGCTTTCTTT. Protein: CASSPGEGRNTEAFF.

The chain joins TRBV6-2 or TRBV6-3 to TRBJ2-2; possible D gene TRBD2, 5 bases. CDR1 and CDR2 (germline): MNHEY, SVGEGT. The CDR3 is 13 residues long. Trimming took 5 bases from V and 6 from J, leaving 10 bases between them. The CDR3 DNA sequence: TGTGCCAGCAGTGTCGACTATTCCGGGGAGCTGTTTTTT. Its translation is CASSVDYSGELFF.

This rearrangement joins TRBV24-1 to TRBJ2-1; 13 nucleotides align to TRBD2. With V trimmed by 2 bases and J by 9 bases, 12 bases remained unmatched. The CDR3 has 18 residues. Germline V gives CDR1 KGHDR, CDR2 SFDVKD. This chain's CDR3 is CATSDSLRTSGGVIEQFF. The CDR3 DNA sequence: TGTGCCACCAGTGATTCCCTTCGCACTAGCGGGGGGGTTATTGAGCAGTTCTTC.

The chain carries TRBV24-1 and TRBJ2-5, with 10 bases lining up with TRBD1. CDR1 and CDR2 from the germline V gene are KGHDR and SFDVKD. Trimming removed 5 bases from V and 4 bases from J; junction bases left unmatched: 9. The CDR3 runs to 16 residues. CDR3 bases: TGTGCCACCAGTGTTACTCCGGGACAGGGGTCAGAGACCCAGTACTTC. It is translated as CATSVTPGQGSETQYF.

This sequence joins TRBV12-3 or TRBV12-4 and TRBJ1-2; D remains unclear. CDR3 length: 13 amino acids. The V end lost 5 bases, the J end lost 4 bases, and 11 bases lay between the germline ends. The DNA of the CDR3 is TGTGCCAGCAGTCCAGAACCCTTCTATGGCTACACCTTC. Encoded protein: CASSPEPFYGYTF.

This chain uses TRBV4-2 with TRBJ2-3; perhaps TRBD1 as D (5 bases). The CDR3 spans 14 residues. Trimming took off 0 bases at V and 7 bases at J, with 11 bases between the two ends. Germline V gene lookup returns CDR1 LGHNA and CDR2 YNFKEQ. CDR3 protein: CASSQDLREHTQYF. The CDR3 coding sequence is TGTGCCAGCAGCCAAGATCTCAGGGAACATACGCAGTATTTT.

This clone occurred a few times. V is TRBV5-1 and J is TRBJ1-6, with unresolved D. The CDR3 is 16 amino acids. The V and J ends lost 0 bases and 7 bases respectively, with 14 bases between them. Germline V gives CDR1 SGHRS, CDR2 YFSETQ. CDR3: CASSLEGGPMNSPLHF. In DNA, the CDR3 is TGCGCCAGCAGCTTGGAAGGAGGGCCGATGAATTCACCCCTCCACTTT. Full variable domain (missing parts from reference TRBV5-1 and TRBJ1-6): KAGVTQTPRYLIKTRGQQVTLSCSPISGHRSVSWYQQTPGQGLQFLFEYFSETQRNKGNFPGRFSGRQFSNSRSEMNVSTLELGDSALYLCASSLEGGPMNSPLHFGNGTRLTVT.

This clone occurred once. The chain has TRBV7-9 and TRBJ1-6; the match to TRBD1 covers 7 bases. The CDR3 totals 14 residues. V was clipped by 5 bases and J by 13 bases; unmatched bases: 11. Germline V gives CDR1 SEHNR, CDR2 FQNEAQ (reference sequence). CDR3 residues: CASSPPGTDIPLHF. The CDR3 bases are TGTGCCAGCAGCCCTCCCGGGACAGATATTCCCCTCCACTTT.

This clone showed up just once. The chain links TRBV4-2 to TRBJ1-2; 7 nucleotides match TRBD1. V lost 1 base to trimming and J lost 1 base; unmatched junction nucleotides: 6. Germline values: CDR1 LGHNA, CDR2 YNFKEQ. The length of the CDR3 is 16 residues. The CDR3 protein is CASSQVTDRINYGYTF. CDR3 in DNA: TGTGCCAGCAGCCAAGTTACGGACAGGATTAACTATGGCTACACCTTC.

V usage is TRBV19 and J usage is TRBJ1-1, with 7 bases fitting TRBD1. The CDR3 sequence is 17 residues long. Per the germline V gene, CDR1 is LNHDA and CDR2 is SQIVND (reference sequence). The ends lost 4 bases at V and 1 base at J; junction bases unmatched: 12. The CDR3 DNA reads TGTGCCAGTAGTACACCAACACAGGGGCCGCGGAACACTGAAGCTTTCTTT. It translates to CASSTPTQGPRNTEAFF.

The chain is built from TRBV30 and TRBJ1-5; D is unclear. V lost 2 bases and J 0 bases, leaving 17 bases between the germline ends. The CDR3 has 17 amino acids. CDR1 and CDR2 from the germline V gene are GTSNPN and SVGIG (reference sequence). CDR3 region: CAWSFNVGSNSNQPQHF. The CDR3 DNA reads TGTGCCTGGAGTTTTAACGTCGGTAGCAATAGCAATCAGCCCCAGCATTTT.

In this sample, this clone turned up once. CDR3 sequence: CASSINVGRRGSDGYTF. In nucleotides, the CDR3 is TGTGCCAGTAGTATTAATGTGGGTCGGAGGGGTTCGGATGGCTACACCTTC. This chain links TRBV19 with TRBJ1-2, with D tentatively TRBD1 (5 bases). Germline CDR1 and CDR2: LNHDA and SQIVND (reference sequence). CDR3 length: 17 residues. The germline V and J ends were trimmed by 3 bases and 6 bases, with 23 bases remaining between them.

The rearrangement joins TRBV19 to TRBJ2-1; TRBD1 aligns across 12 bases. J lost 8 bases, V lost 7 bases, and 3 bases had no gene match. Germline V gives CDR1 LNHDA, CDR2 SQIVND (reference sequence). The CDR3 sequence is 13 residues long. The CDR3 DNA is TGTGCCAGTACGGGACAGGGGGCATATGAGCAGTTCTTC. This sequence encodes CASTGQGAYEQFF. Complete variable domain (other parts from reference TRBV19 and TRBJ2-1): DGGITQSPKYLFRKEGQNVTLSCEQNLNHDAMYWYRQDPGQGLRLIYYSQIVNDFQKGDIAEGYSVSREKKESFPLTVTSAQKNPTAFYLCASTGQGAYEQFFGPGTRLTVL.